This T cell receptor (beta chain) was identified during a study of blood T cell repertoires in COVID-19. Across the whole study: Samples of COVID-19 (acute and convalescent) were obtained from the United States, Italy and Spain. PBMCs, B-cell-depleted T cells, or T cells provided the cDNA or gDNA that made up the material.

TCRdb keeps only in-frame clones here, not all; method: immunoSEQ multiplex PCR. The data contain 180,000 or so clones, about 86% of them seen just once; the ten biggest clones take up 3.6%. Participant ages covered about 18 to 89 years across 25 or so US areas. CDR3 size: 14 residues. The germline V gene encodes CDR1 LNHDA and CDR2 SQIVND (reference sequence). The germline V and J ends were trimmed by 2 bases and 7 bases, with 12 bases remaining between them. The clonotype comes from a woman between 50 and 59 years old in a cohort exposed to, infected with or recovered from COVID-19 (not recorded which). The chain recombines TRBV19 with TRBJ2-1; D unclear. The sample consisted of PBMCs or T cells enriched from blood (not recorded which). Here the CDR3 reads CASSINVRSNEQFF. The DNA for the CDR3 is TGTGCCAGTAGTATAAACGTCAGATCGAATGAGCAGTTCTTC.